These 28 T cell receptor beta chains came from one sample sequenced in a study of blood T cell repertoires in COVID-19. The protocol was immunoSEQ multiplex PCR, while the TCRdb copy is restricted to in-frame clones and leaves out a portion. The sample consists of 160,000 or so clones, roughly 86% of them appearing once. Sample: peripheral blood. Source of these receptors: a woman aged 55-70 years who had recovered from COVID-19.

This chain connects TRBV28 to TRBJ2-1; 7 nucleotides line up with TRBD1. This CDR3 spans 17 amino acids. Trimming at V came to 6 bases and at J to 3 bases, leaving 14 bases not matched to a gene. Germline lookup yields CDR1 MDHEN and CDR2 SYDVKM. The CDR3 sequence: CASSTTGFGRSYNEQFF. Here the CDR3 DNA reads TGTGCCAGCAGCACGACAGGGTTCGGGCGTAGCTACAATGAGCAGTTCTTC. The entire variable domain, with the rest obtained from reference TRBV28 and TRBJ2-1, is as follows: DVKVTQSSRYLVKRTGEKVFLECVQDMDHENMFWYRQDPGLGLRLIYFSYDVKMKEKGDIPEGYSVSREKKERFSLILESASTNQTSMYLCASSTTGFGRSYNEQFFGPGTRLTVL.

This clone occurred a few times. This chain joins TRBV21-1 and TRBJ2-3; the D segment call TRBD2 is taken from the table without a DNA check. TRBV21-1 is designated a pseudogene. The CDR3 has 18 amino acids. CDR3 amino acids: CASSSRRRSGGSTDTQYF. Here the CDR3 DNA reads TGTGCCAGCAGCTCAAGAAGGAGGAGCGGGGGGTCCACAGATACGCAGTATTTT.

This rearrangement joins TRBV6-2 or TRBV6-3 to TRBJ1-1, with D possibly being TRBD1 (5 bases). Per the germline V gene, CDR1 is MNHEY and CDR2 is SVGEGT. The CDR3 runs 14 residues. V lost 0 bases and J 4 bases, leaving 9 bases between the germline ends. The CDR3 bases are TGTGCCAGCAGTTACTCGACCAGGGCCACTGAAGCTTTCTTT. It is translated as CASSYSTRATEAFF.

The V and J genes are TRBV5-1 and TRBJ2-4; TRBD2 might be the D (6 bases). Germline V CDR1 and CDR2: SGHRS, YFSETQ. The germline V and J ends were trimmed by 2 bases and 6 bases, with 24 bases remaining between them. This CDR3 contains 18 residues. CDR3 region: CASSFALGTSPSGNIQYF. CDR3 nucleotides: TGCGCCAGCAGCTTCGCCTTGGGGACTTCACCTTCGGGAAACATTCAGTACTTC.

This clone has a single count. This sequence joins TRBV4-2 and TRBJ1-2; a weak D match, TRBD1 (5 bases). Trimming removed 3 bases at V and 8 bases at J, with 22 bases between. Per germline, CDR1 LGHNA and CDR2 YNFKEQ. This CDR3 has 16 residues. For the CDR3, the DNA is TGTGCCAGCAGCCAGGGCTTTCATCGTCTACCAGGGGGCTACACCTTC. Its protein product is CASSQGFHRLPGGYTF.

The chain uses TRBV30 and TRBJ2-3; D is perhaps TRBD1 (5 bases). The V gene lost 2 bases and the J gene lost 5 bases, with 26 bases spanning the gap. CDR3 size: 18 residues. Looked up from germline, CDR1 is GTSNPN and CDR2 is SVGIG (reference sequence). The CDR3 coding sequence is TGTGCCTGGAGTAAAGACTCCCATATCAGGGCCAAGGGAGATACGCAGTATTTT. Encoded protein: CAWSKDSHIRAKGDTQYF.

The chain uses TRBV19 and TRBJ1-1; the D gene is possibly TRBD1 (6 bases). The germline gives CDR1 LNHDA, CDR2 SQIVND (reference sequence). The CDR3 is made up of 15 amino acids. The ends were cut back, 3 bases at V and 4 bases at J, with 15 bases in the middle. CDR3 DNA: TGTGCCAGTAGTATGATGAGGGGGAGGGTCACTGAAGCTTTCTTT. Translation: CASSMMRGRVTEAFF.

In this sample, this clone turned up once. The V gene is TRBV10-3, the J gene TRBJ1-1; no firm D call. The CDR3 spans 15 residues. The germline CDR1 and CDR2 sequences are ENHRY and SYGVKD. V was shortened by 0 bases and J by 5 bases, with 13 bases between the two germline ends. CDR3 coding DNA: TGTGCCATCAGTGAGTCCCCCGGGTCTGGGACTGAAGCTTTCTTT. Translation: CAISESPGSGTEAFF.

This clone was found once. This chain uses TRBV28 with TRBJ2-7, with 9 bases that match TRBD1. The CDR3 covers 14 residues. Trimming at V came to 6 bases and at J to 7 bases, leaving 10 bases not matched to a gene. The germline V gene encodes CDR1 MDHEN and CDR2 SYDVKM. CDR3 amino acids: CASSSGTGLWEQYF. The CDR3 DNA reads TGTGCCAGCAGCTCCGGGACAGGGCTTTGGGAGCAGTACTTC.

The chain has TRBV6-5 and TRBJ1-1; D not resolved. Germline V lookup: CDR1 MNHEY, CDR2 SVGAGI. V gave up 3 bases and J gave up 5 bases, with 16 bases separating them. The CDR3 is 15 residues long. The CDR3 sequence: CASSYFAGMGTEAFF. CDR3 sequence (DNA): TGTGCCAGCAGTTATTTTGCGGGGATGGGTACTGAAGCTTTCTTT.

This chain uses TRBV2 with TRBJ2-5, with 15 bases matching TRBD2. The CDR3 is 16 amino acids. Germline trimming cut 7 bases from V and 2 bases from J; bases unmatched to any gene: 5. CDR1 and CDR2 (germline): SNHLY, FYNNEI. The CDR3 loop reads CASITGLAGGQETQYF. DNA of the CDR3: TGTGCCAGCATCACGGGACTAGCGGGGGGTCAAGAGACCCAGTACTTC. Filled out from reference TRBV2 and TRBJ2-5, the complete variable domain reads EPEVTQTPSHQVTQMGQEVILRCVPISNHLYFYWYRQILGQKVEFLVSFYNNEISEKSEIFDDQFSVERPDGSNFTLKIRSTKLEDSAMYFCASITGLAGGQETQYFGPGTRLLVL.

This chain connects TRBV11-2 to TRBJ2-7, with D unresolved. Germline CDR1 and CDR2: SGHAT and FQNNGV. The CDR3 runs to 13 residues. Trimming left V 1 base short and J 3 bases short, with 7 bases between. The CDR3 nucleotides are TGTGCCAGCAGCTTAGTCCCAGACTACGAGCAGTACTTC. This gives the protein CASSLVPDYEQYF.

This chain uses TRBV3-1 (or the pseudogene TRBV3-2) with TRBJ1-1; D not certain. CDR1 and CDR2 (germline): LGHDT, YNNKEL (reference sequence). Trimming removed 4 bases at V and 3 bases at J, with 12 bases between. The CDR3 loop spans 14 amino acids. Here the CDR3 reads CASSRLGQDTEAFF. The CDR3 nucleotides read TGTGCCAGCAGCCGACTGGGTCAAGACACTGAAGCTTTCTTT.

The chain joins TRBV24-1 to TRBJ2-2, with 10 bases identical to TRBD1. CDR1 and CDR2 (germline): KGHDR, SFDVKD. Unmatched junction bases numbered 6, after V lost 3 bases and J lost 6 bases. The CDR3 consists of 16 residues. The CDR3 is CATSDPGTGAAGELFF. In DNA, the CDR3 is TGTGCCACCAGTGATCCCGGGACAGGGGCCGCCGGGGAGCTGTTTTTT.

The chain couples TRBV29-1 to TRBJ2-7; 8 bases match TRBD2. The germline CDR1 and CDR2 sequences are SQVTM and ANQGSEA. The CDR3 spans 13 residues. The junction had 6 bases not matched to a gene; V was cut back by 6 bases and J by 2 bases. The DNA for the CDR3 is TGCAGCGTCATAGCGGGGCCTACCTACGAGCAGTACTTC. This gives the protein CSVIAGPTYEQYF.

The chain links TRBV28 to TRBJ1-6, with 10 bases fitting TRBD1. The germline V gene encodes CDR1 MDHEN and CDR2 SYDVKM. The ends lost 5 bases at V and 10 bases at J; junction bases unmatched: 5. This CDR3 contains 14 residues. The CDR3 sequence is CASSEGTGVSPLHF. CDR3 DNA: TGTGCCAGCAGTGAGGGGACAGGGGTCTCACCCCTCCACTTT.

This chain links TRBV28 with TRBJ1-2, with a weak D call TRBD1 (5 bases). Germline V gene data show CDR1 as MDHEN and CDR2 as SYDVKM. The length of the CDR3 is 16 residues. The germline V and J ends were trimmed by 6 bases and 0 bases, with 17 bases remaining between them. The CDR3 sequence: CASSLLGTGANYGYTF. The CDR3, as DNA: TGTGCCAGCAGCCTCCTCGGGACGGGAGCTAACTATGGCTACACCTTC.

The V call is TRBV12-3 or TRBV12-4, the J call TRBJ2-3, with D maybe TRBD2 (6 bases). CDR3 length: 13 residues. The V gene lost 8 bases and the J gene lost 0 bases, with 9 bases spanning the gap. The CDR3 bases are TGTGCCAGCGGGACTCTAAGCACAGATACGCAGTATTTT. The encoded protein is CASGTLSTDTQYF.

The rearrangement links TRBV4-3 to TRBJ1-4; no clear D gene. The germline V and J ends were trimmed by 0 bases and 1 base, with 6 bases remaining between them. The CDR3 runs to 15 residues. Germline CDR1 LGHNA, CDR2 YSLEER. This CDR3 reads CASSQDLLTNEKLFF. The CDR3 coding sequence is TGCGCCAGCAGCCAAGATCTTTTAACTAATGAAAAACTGTTTTTT.

This clone was counted between two and nine times. The chain recombines TRBV24-1 with TRBJ1-2, with 11 bases lining up with TRBD1. The V and J ends lost 4 bases and 4 bases, in that order; junction bases with no gene match: 7. Germline V gene lookup returns CDR1 KGHDR and CDR2 SFDVKD. This CDR3 has 16 residues. CDR3 residues: CATSDTRTGGFYGYTF. The CDR3 DNA follows: TGTGCCACCAGTGACACCAGGACAGGGGGCTTCTATGGCTACACCTTC.

This clone was observed once. This rearrangement joins TRBV29-1 to TRBJ1-3; maybe TRBD1 (6 bases). This CDR3 region has 14 residues. Germline values: CDR1 SQVTM, CDR2 ANQGSEA. Between the trimmed V and J ends, which lost 3 bases and 0 bases, there was a span of 9 bases. DNA of the CDR3: TGCAGCGTTGAGAAAGGGGGCTCTGGAAACACCATATATTTT. Translated, it gives CSVEKGGSGNTIYF.

The V and J genes are TRBV28 and TRBJ2-5, with 9 bases aligning to TRBD2. J gave up 5 bases and V 3 bases, and 7 bases lay outside the gene matches. Germline lookup yields CDR1 MDHEN and CDR2 SYDVKM. The CDR3 sequence is 15 residues long. DNA of the CDR3: TGTGCCAGCAGTTTTAGGCGGGGGGGCAGGGAGACCCAGTACTTC. This sequence encodes CASSFRRGGRETQYF.

In its sample, this clone was seen once. The chain recombines TRBV10-2 with TRBJ1-2, with a weak D call TRBD1 (5 bases). V was shortened by 2 bases and J by 4 bases, with 17 bases between the two germline ends. The CDR3 is made up of 16 amino acids. The V gene's germline CDR1 is WSHSY and CDR2 SAAADI. The CDR3 DNA reads TGCGCCAGCAGTGAGCTTGGCCAAGGGGCAGGCTATGGCTACACCTTC. This codes for CASSELGQGAGYGYTF.

The J gene is TRBJ2-3, the V gene TRBV2, with a tentative D call TRBD2 (7 bases). Per the germline V gene, CDR1 is SNHLY and CDR2 is FYNNEI. This CDR3 has 16 amino acids. Trimming shortened V by 2 bases and J by 2 bases, and 14 bases separated the two germline ends. The CDR3 DNA reads TGTGCCAGCAGTGAACTGGCGGGGGCCTTCACAGATACGCAGTATTTT. It encodes CASSELAGAFTDTQYF.

This clone was seen a handful of times. This chain uses TRBV5-4 with TRBJ2-2, with a tentative D call TRBD2 (6 bases). CDR1 and CDR2 (germline): SGHNT, YYREEE (reference sequence). The CDR3 loop spans 15 amino acids. The V gene lost 5 bases and the J gene lost 5 bases, with 16 bases spanning the gap. Here the CDR3 reads CASSGETRGTGELFF. CDR3 DNA sequence: TGTGCCAGCAGTGGGGAGACTAGGGGTACCGGGGAGCTGTTTTTT.

The chain has TRBV12-3 or TRBV12-4 and TRBJ1-1, with D tentatively TRBD1 (6 bases). V was shortened by 6 bases and J by 6 bases, with 11 bases between the two germline ends. The CDR3 sequence is 12 residues long. The CDR3 region has the DNA TGTGCCAGCAGCCGACAGGCGTCTGAAGCTTTCTTT. This sequence encodes CASSRQASEAFF.

This chain joins TRBV7-2 and TRBJ1-6; tentatively, D is TRBD1 (6 bases). The ends were cut back, 1 base at V and 15 bases at J, with 16 bases in the middle. CDR1 SGHTA and CDR2 FQGNSA come from the germline V gene. There are 14 residues in the CDR3. CDR3 amino acids: CASSLEGQWGGLHF. The CDR3 region has the DNA TGTGCCAGCAGCTTAGAAGGACAGTGGGGCGGCCTCCACTTT.

This rearrangement joins TRBV5-1 to TRBJ1-2; TRBD1 aligns across 8 bases. The V gene end was trimmed by 0 bases and the J gene end by 4 bases; junction bases not matched to a gene: 11. This CDR3 region has 17 residues. In germline, CDR1 is SGHRS, CDR2 YFSETQ. CDR3 nucleotides: TGCGCCAGCAGCTTGGCCACCGGGACAGGTGCTTCCTATGGCTACACCTTC. This encodes CASSLATGTGASYGYTF.